A selection of T cell receptor beta chains follows, all from one sample in a study of technical replicates of blood from a few donors. The protocol was immunoSEQ multiplex PCR, while the TCRdb copy is restricted to in-frame clones and leaves out a portion. This table holds some 80,000 clones, around 92% found once. The sample was T cells isolated from PBMCs. These receptors originate from a human donor in good health. Each CDR3 is given with its conserved first and last residue. The order of the fields is V gene, clone size, J gene, D gene, CDR3 DNA, CDR3 protein. The D gene is left open where the match is weak. Not all rows give a size; the values are once, few, many and, for expanded clones, a class.

V: TRBV28; size: .; J: TRBJ1-2; D: TRBD1; DNA: TGTGCCAGCAGTTTATTGTCAGGGGGCATCTATGGCTACACCTTC; CDR3: CASSLLSGGIYGYTF
V: TRBV5-4; size: .; J: TRBJ2-3; D: TRBD1; DNA: TGTGCCAGCGGACGACCGGGACAGCGCACAGATACGCAGTATTTT; CDR3: CASGRPGQRTDTQYF
V: TRBV30; size: .; J: TRBJ2-2; D: .; DNA: TGTGCCTGGAGTGTATTTCGGGACGGGGAGCTGTTTTTT; CDR3: CAWSVFRDGELFF
V: TRBV19; size: .; J: TRBJ2-1; D: TRBD2; DNA: TGTGCCAGTAGTCCAGGGACTAGCGGTTACAATGAGCAGTTCTTC; CDR3: CASSPGTSGYNEQFF
V: TRBV2; size: .; J: TRBJ1-2; D: .; DNA: TGTGCCAGCAGTGAACGGGGATCGGGCGATGGCTACACCTTC; CDR3: CASSERGSGDGYTF
V: TRBV9; size: .; J: TRBJ2-7; D: TRBD2; DNA: TGTGCCAGCAGCGTAGATGTTGGGCTAGCGGGAGGGAGCTCCTACGAGCAGTACTTC; CDR3: CASSVDVGLAGGSSYEQYF
V: TRBV2; size: .; J: TRBJ2-6; D: TRBD1; DNA: TGTGCCAGTTTTACGCAGGGGGCCACTGGGGCCAACGTCCTGACTTTC; CDR3: CASFTQGATGANVLTF
V: TRBV11-2; size: .; J: TRBJ1-2; D: .; DNA: TGTGCCAGCAGCTCAGAGGCTTTCTTGGGGGCCTATGGCTACACCTTC; CDR3: CASSSEAFLGAYGYTF
V: TRBV6-5; size: .; J: TRBJ1-2; D: TRBD1; DNA: TGTGCCAGCAGACAGGGGGCAGAGAAGAACTATGGCTACACCTTC; CDR3: CASRQGAEKNYGYTF
V: TRBV19; size: .; J: TRBJ2-7; D: TRBD2; DNA: TGTGCCAGTAGCCGACTAGCGGGACCATACGAGCAGTACTTC; CDR3: CASSRLAGPYEQYF
V: TRBV4-2; size: .; J: TRBJ2-1; D: .; DNA: TGTGCCAGCAGCCAAGATCCGGGAACACAGTTCTTC; CDR3: CASSQDPGTQFF
V: TRBV27; size: .; J: TRBJ2-6; D: TRBD2; DNA: TGTGCCAGCAGTTTAACTAGCGGGGGGTCCTCTGGGGCCAACGTCCTGACTTTC; CDR3: CASSLTSGGSSGANVLTF
V: TRBV4-2; size: .; J: TRBJ2-7; D: TRBD2; DNA: TGTGCCAGCAGCCAAGCAGTAGGCGGGAGCTACGAGCAGTACTTC; CDR3: CASSQAVGGSYEQYF
V: TRBV7-9; size: few; J: TRBJ2-7; D: .; DNA: TGTGCCAGCACCCCGACAGATGGACCCTACGAGCAGTACTTC; CDR3: CASTPTDGPYEQYF
V: TRBV7-2; size: .; J: TRBJ2-1; D: .; DNA: TGTGCCAGCAGCTTAACCAACGGACTCTACAATGAGCAGTTCTTC; CDR3: CASSLTNGLYNEQFF
V: TRBV11-2; size: .; J: TRBJ2-7; D: TRBD2; DNA: TGTGCCAGCAGCTCTCAAGCGGGAGCGAGGTACGAGCAGTACTTC; CDR3: CASSSQAGARYEQYF
V: TRBV28; size: .; J: TRBJ1-2; D: .; DNA: TGTGCCAGCGACAGTATGGACTATGGCTACACCTTC; CDR3: CASDSMDYGYTF
V: TRBV4-1; size: .; J: TRBJ2-1; D: TRBD2; DNA: TGCGCCAGCAGCACTCCCGGGACTAGCGTCAATGAGCAGTTCTTC; CDR3: CASSTPGTSVNEQFF
V: TRBV30; size: .; J: TRBJ2-7; D: .; DNA: TGTGCCTGGAGTGTATATGGAGTCTACTACGAGCAGTACTTC; CDR3: CAWSVYGVYYEQYF
V: TRBV4-1; size: .; J: TRBJ2-5; D: .; DNA: TGCGCCAGCAGCCAAGGGTCGACTAAACAAGAGACCCAGTACTTC; CDR3: CASSQGSTKQETQYF
V: TRBV30; size: .; J: TRBJ2-5; D: TRBD1; DNA: TGTGCCTGGAGTCGGGACAGGAAAGAGACCCAGTACTTC; CDR3: CAWSRDRKETQYF
V: TRBV4-1; size: .; J: TRBJ2-1; D: .; DNA: TGCGCCAGCAGCCATCAGACAGGCGGGCCGTTCTTC; CDR3: CASSHQTGGPFF
V: TRBV9; size: .; J: TRBJ1-4; D: .; DNA: TGTGCCAGCAGCGTATTATCACAGGCAACTAATGAAAAACTGTTTTTT; CDR3: CASSVLSQATNEKLFF
V: TRBV6-5; size: once; J: TRBJ1-4; D: .; DNA: TGTGCCAGCAGCCTTTCAGAAACTAATGAAAAACTGTTTTTT; CDR3: CASSLSETNEKLFF
V: TRBV6-4; size: few; J: TRBJ2-3; D: TRBD1; DNA: TGTGCCAGCAGTGAAGGGACAGGGGGCGCGACAGATACGCAGTATTTT; CDR3: CASSEGTGGATDTQYF
V: TRBV10-2; size: once; J: TRBJ2-1; D: .; DNA: TGCGCCAGCACCCATGCTCAGGGCGGCAATGAGCAGTTCTTC; CDR3: CASTHAQGGNEQFF
V: TRBV30; size: once; J: TRBJ2-2; D: TRBD1; DNA: TGTGCCTGGAGTGATGGACAGGGGGCCAAGATTAACACCGGGGAGCTGTTTTTT; CDR3: CAWSDGQGAKINTGELFF
V: TRBV7-9; size: .; J: TRBJ1-4; D: .; DNA: TGTGCCAGCAGCCCGCCGCGAGATAATGAAAAACTGTTTTTT; CDR3: CASSPPRDNEKLFF
V: TRBV2; size: few; J: TRBJ1-1; D: .; DNA: TGTGCCAGCAGTGAAATGAGGACTGAAGCTTTCTTT; CDR3: CASSEMRTEAFF
V: TRBV7-8; size: .; J: TRBJ2-7; D: .; DNA: TGTGCCAGCAGCTTACCACTAGGGCTGTACGAGCAGTACTTC; CDR3: CASSLPLGLYEQYF
V: TRBV10-3; size: .; J: TRBJ2-7; D: .; DNA: TGTGCCATCAGTGGGACTCAGTTCTACGAGCAGTACTTC; CDR3: CAISGTQFYEQYF
V: TRBV6-1; size: once; J: TRBJ2-3; D: TRBD2; DNA: TGTGCCAGCATCTATAGCGGGAAATTAGATACGCAGTATTTT; CDR3: CASIYSGKLDTQYF
V: TRBV5-8; size: .; J: TRBJ1-1; D: .; DNA: TGTGCCAGCAGCTTGATTGGGGGGGACACTGAAGCTTTCTTT; CDR3: CASSLIGGDTEAFF
V: TRBV28; size: once; J: TRBJ2-7; D: TRBD2; DNA: TGTGCCAGCAGTTTTCTAGTTTCGGGAGGGTCTTTATACGAGCAGTACTTC; CDR3: CASSFLVSGGSLYEQYF
V: TRBV7-9; size: .; J: TRBJ1-4; D: .; DNA: TGTGCCAGCAGCTTTTATGGGGGCGGAGCAACTAATGAAAAACTGTTTTTT; CDR3: CASSFYGGGATNEKLFF
V: TRBV6-6; size: .; J: TRBJ1-3; D: TRBD1; DNA: TGTGCCAGCAGTAGCCAACAGGGGCCTGGAAACACCATATATTTT; CDR3: CASSSQQGPGNTIYF
V: TRBV5-6; size: .; J: TRBJ2-7; D: .; DNA: TGTGCCAGCAGCCCCCCGGGGGTGACAGGGAGAGGCTACGAGCAGTACTTC; CDR3: CASSPPGVTGRGYEQYF
V: TRBV19; size: .; J: TRBJ1-3; D: .; DNA: TGTGCCAGTAGTCAGACAGCGAGCTCTGGAAACACCATATATTTT; CDR3: CASSQTASSGNTIYF
V: TRBV29-1; size: once; J: TRBJ1-2; D: .; DNA: TGCAGCGTTGACAGGGGAAGAGACTATGGCTACACCTTC; CDR3: CSVDRGRDYGYTF
V: TRBV6-5; size: .; J: TRBJ2-2; D: TRBD1; DNA: TGTGCCAGTTCTCGGTGGGGGACAGGCGGGGAGCTGTTTTTT; CDR3: CASSRWGTGGELFF
V: TRBV30; size: few; J: TRBJ1-1; D: .; DNA: TGTGCCTGGAGTGTAAACTTAGAGACTGAAGCTTTCTTT; CDR3: CAWSVNLETEAFF
V: TRBV19; size: .; J: TRBJ2-3; D: .; DNA: TGTGCCAGTAGTATCCCGGGATGGGCAGATACGCAGTATTTT; CDR3: CASSIPGWADTQYF
V: TRBV13; size: .; J: TRBJ2-7; D: .; DNA: TGTGCCAGCAGCCGAGGTGGGGGCCAATTCCTGCAGTACTTC; CDR3: CASSRGGGQFLQYF
V: TRBV19; size: .; J: TRBJ1-5; D: .; DNA: TGTGCCAGTAGTATAATAGTGAGCAATCAGCCCCAGCATTTT; CDR3: CASSIIVSNQPQHF